Listed below are T cell receptor beta chains from one sample, sequenced in a study of blood T cell repertoires in COVID-19. Produced via immunoSEQ multiplex PCR; TCRdb's table is partial and in-frame only. This sample has fewer than 300,000 clones; over 75% occur once, and the top ten carry less than 10%. Sequencing input: peripheral blood. The receptors shown here come from a man aged 18 to 30 with active or convalescent COVID-19. The CDR3 runs from the conserved cysteine through the conserved F or W. A D gene is named only where the DNA matches it firmly. Clone sizes are given selectively: once, few, many, or a class where the clone is expanded.

D gene: -; J gene: TRBJ2-1; V gene: TRBV7-2; clone size: -; CDR3 protein: CASSSPRRGSYNEQFF; CDR3 DNA: TGTGCCAGCAGCTCCCCCCGCAGGGGTTCTTACAATGAGCAGTTCTTC
D gene: TRBD1; J gene: TRBJ1-1; V gene: TRBV7-2; clone size: -; CDR3 protein: CASSPDRVHTEAFF; CDR3 DNA: TGTGCCAGCAGCCCGGACAGGGTGCACACTGAAGCTTTCTTT
D gene: -; J gene: TRBJ1-2; V gene: TRBV10-3; clone size: -; CDR3 protein: CAIISNYGYTF; CDR3 DNA: TGTGCCATCATTTCAAACTATGGCTACACCTTC
D gene: -; J gene: TRBJ1-2; V gene: TRBV11-2; clone size: -; CDR3 protein: CASSPGGGGYGYTF; CDR3 DNA: TGTGCCAGCAGCCCGGGGGGGGGAGGCTATGGCTACACCTTC
D gene: -; J gene: TRBJ2-1; V gene: TRBV24-1; clone size: -; CDR3 protein: CATSVGHEQFF; CDR3 DNA: TGTGCCACCAGTGTGGGGCATGAGCAGTTCTTC
D gene: -; J gene: TRBJ1-2; V gene: TRBV11-3; clone size: -; CDR3 protein: CASSLDEADETYGYTF; CDR3 DNA: TGTGCCAGCAGCTTAGATGAGGCAGACGAGACCTATGGCTACACCTTC
D gene: TRBD1; J gene: TRBJ1-5; V gene: TRBV30; clone size: -; CDR3 protein: CAWSVTGTGYQPQHF; CDR3 DNA: TGTGCCTGGAGTGTAACCGGGACAGGGTATCAGCCCCAGCATTTT
D gene: -; J gene: TRBJ1-5; V gene: TRBV23-1; clone size: -; CDR3 protein: CASKTRRNSNQPQHF; CDR3 DNA: TGCGCCAGCAAGACTAGACGGAATAGCAATCAGCCCCAGCATTTT
D gene: -; J gene: TRBJ2-5; V gene: TRBV7-2; clone size: -; CDR3 protein: CASSYLAGGLSRGTQYF; CDR3 DNA: TGTGCCAGCAGCTATCTAGCCGGGGGACTCTCCCGGGGGACCCAGTACTTC
D gene: TRBD2; J gene: TRBJ2-3; V gene: TRBV7-9; clone size: -; CDR3 protein: CASSILAGGLDDTQYF; CDR3 DNA: TGTGCCAGCAGCATCCTAGCGGGGGGCCTCGATGATACGCAGTATTTT
D gene: TRBD2; J gene: TRBJ2-2; V gene: TRBV7-8; clone size: -; CDR3 protein: CASSLVRGGNTGELFF; CDR3 DNA: TGTGCCAGCAGCTTAGTGCGGGGGGGCAACACCGGGGAGCTGTTTTTT
D gene: -; J gene: TRBJ2-2; V gene: TRBV4-3; clone size: -; CDR3 protein: CASSIGRVIGELFF; CDR3 DNA: TGCGCCAGCAGTATTGGCAGGGTTATCGGGGAGCTGTTTTTT
D gene: TRBD1; J gene: TRBJ2-3; V gene: TRBV5-8; clone size: -; CDR3 protein: CASSLGWDSANTDTQYF; CDR3 DNA: TGTGCCAGCAGCTTGGGCTGGGACAGCGCGAACACAGATACGCAGTATTTT
D gene: TRBD1; J gene: TRBJ2-7; V gene: TRBV7-6; clone size: -; CDR3 protein: CASSSGQGAPFVYEQYF; CDR3 DNA: TGTGCCAGCAGCTCGGGACAGGGGGCTCCCTTCGTTTACGAGCAGTACTTC
D gene: -; J gene: TRBJ2-5; V gene: TRBV2; clone size: once; CDR3 protein: CASSPKETQYF; CDR3 DNA: TGTGCCAGCAGCCCAAAAGAGACCCAGTACTTC
D gene: TRBD1; J gene: TRBJ2-7; V gene: TRBV20-1; clone size: -; CDR3 protein: CSAPNRGEQYF; CDR3 DNA: TGCAGTGCTCCGAACAGGGGCGAGCAGTACTTC
D gene: -; J gene: TRBJ1-2; V gene: TRBV5-6; clone size: once; CDR3 protein: CASSLEGFSWGVGGYTF; CDR3 DNA: TGTGCCAGCAGCTTGGAAGGATTCTCGTGGGGGGTCGGTGGCTACACCTTC
D gene: TRBD1; J gene: TRBJ1-2; V gene: TRBV4-1; clone size: -; CDR3 protein: CASSQDPRGIAGYTF; CDR3 DNA: TGCGCCAGCAGCCAAGATCCCAGGGGGATTGCCGGCTACACCTTC
D gene: TRBD1; J gene: TRBJ1-1; V gene: TRBV5-4; clone size: -; CDR3 protein: CASSQQGTANTEAFF; CDR3 DNA: TGTGCCAGCAGCCAACAAGGGACAGCGAACACTGAAGCTTTCTTT
D gene: -; J gene: TRBJ2-5; V gene: TRBV7-2; clone size: -; CDR3 protein: CASSLGLLRGPQETQYF; CDR3 DNA: TGTGCCAGCAGCTTAGGACTTTTGCGGGGGCCCCAAGAGACCCAGTACTTC
D gene: TRBD1; J gene: TRBJ2-3; V gene: TRBV5-1; clone size: -; CDR3 protein: CASSLGTGTDTQYF; CDR3 DNA: TGCGCCAGCAGCTTGGGGACAGGGACAGATACGCAGTATTTT
D gene: TRBD2; J gene: TRBJ2-1; V gene: TRBV7-2; clone size: -; CDR3 protein: CASSVGARGISSYNEQFF; CDR3 DNA: TGTGCCAGCAGCGTAGGGGCGCGGGGGATTAGCTCCTACAATGAGCAGTTCTTC
D gene: -; J gene: TRBJ2-7; V gene: TRBV19; clone size: -; CDR3 protein: CASSLGGLDYEQYF; CDR3 DNA: TGTGCCAGTAGTCTTGGGGGACTGGACTACGAGCAGTACTTC
D gene: TRBD2; J gene: TRBJ2-7; V gene: TRBV25-1; clone size: -; CDR3 protein: CASSDPFLTSGVREQYF; CDR3 DNA: TGTGCCAGCAGTGACCCGTTTCTGACTAGCGGGGTTCGAGAGCAGTACTTC
D gene: TRBD2; J gene: TRBJ2-3; V gene: TRBV29-1; clone size: -; CDR3 protein: CSASSGGITDTQYF; CDR3 DNA: TGCAGCGCATCGAGCGGGGGCATCACAGATACGCAGTATTTT
D gene: -; J gene: TRBJ2-3; V gene: TRBV29-1; clone size: -; CDR3 protein: CSAQGAGPGTDTQYF; CDR3 DNA: TGCAGCGCCCAAGGCGCGGGTCCCGGCACAGATACGCAGTATTTT
D gene: TRBD2; J gene: TRBJ2-3; V gene: TRBV7-9; clone size: -; CDR3 protein: CASTPSGGADTQYF; CDR3 DNA: TGTGCCAGCACCCCTAGCGGGGGGGCAGATACGCAGTATTTT
D gene: TRBD2; J gene: TRBJ2-2; V gene: TRBV7-3; clone size: -; CDR3 protein: CASSSSSGGANTGELFF; CDR3 DNA: TGTGCCAGCAGCTCCTCTAGCGGGGGGGCGAACACCGGGGAGCTGTTTTTT
D gene: -; J gene: TRBJ2-6; V gene: TRBV4-1; clone size: -; CDR3 protein: CASSQESLNSGANVLTF; CDR3 DNA: TGCGCCAGCAGCCAAGAGTCACTGAACTCTGGGGCCAACGTCCTGACTTTC
D gene: TRBD2; J gene: TRBJ2-3; V gene: TRBV15; clone size: -; CDR3 protein: CATSSGGGTDTQYF; CDR3 DNA: TGTGCCACCAGTTCGGGGGGGGGTACAGATACGCAGTATTTT
D gene: TRBD1; J gene: TRBJ2-7; V gene: TRBV4-1; clone size: -; CDR3 protein: CASSPGTGGIYEQYF; CDR3 DNA: TGCGCCAGCAGCCCCGGGACAGGGGGCATCTACGAGCAGTACTTC
D gene: -; J gene: TRBJ2-2; V gene: TRBV7-9; clone size: once; CDR3 protein: CASSARQDGGELFF; CDR3 DNA: TGTGCCAGCAGCGCAAGACAGGACGGCGGGGAGCTGTTTTTT
D gene: TRBD2; J gene: TRBJ2-5; V gene: TRBV9; clone size: -; CDR3 protein: CASSVGGAGGRETQYF; CDR3 DNA: TGTGCCAGCAGCGTAGGAGGAGCGGGGGGGCGAGAGACCCAGTACTTC
D gene: -; J gene: TRBJ2-3; V gene: TRBV18; clone size: -; CDR3 protein: CASSPVPSRPDTQYF; CDR3 DNA: TGTGCCAGCTCACCCGTCCCGAGTCGTCCAGATACGCAGTATTTT
D gene: TRBD2; J gene: TRBJ2-1; V gene: TRBV7-2; clone size: -; CDR3 protein: CASSSILAGGPGIF; CDR3 DNA: TGTGCCAGCAGCTCCATACTAGCGGGGGGGCCGGGCATCTTC
D gene: -; J gene: TRBJ2-1; V gene: TRBV5-8; clone size: -; CDR3 protein: CASSSGRGWDEQFF; CDR3 DNA: TGTGCCAGCAGCTCGGGTAGGGGTTGGGATGAGCAGTTCTTC
D gene: TRBD1; J gene: TRBJ2-1; V gene: TRBV2; clone size: -; CDR3 protein: CASSEDGTGRNEQFF; CDR3 DNA: TGTGCCAGCAGTGAAGATGGGACAGGGCGCAATGAGCAGTTCTTC
D gene: -; J gene: TRBJ1-5; V gene: TRBV4-2; clone size: few; CDR3 protein: CASSQDRTSSQPQHF; CDR3 DNA: TGTGCCAGCAGCCAAGATCGGACATCATCCCAGCCCCAGCATTTT
D gene: -; J gene: TRBJ2-1; V gene: TRBV18; clone size: -; CDR3 protein: CASSPLYRDNEQFF; CDR3 DNA: TGTGCCAGCTCACCATTGTACAGGGACAATGAGCAGTTCTTC
D gene: -; J gene: TRBJ2-5; V gene: TRBV3-1/TRBV3-2; clone size: once; CDR3 protein: CASSQSPSFQETQYF; CDR3 DNA: TGTGCCAGCAGCCAAAGCCCTAGCTTCCAAGAGACCCAGTACTTC
D gene: TRBD1; J gene: TRBJ1-4; V gene: TRBV7-9; clone size: -; CDR3 protein: CASSLAGTGGEKLFF; CDR3 DNA: TGTGCCAGCAGCTTAGCCGGGACAGGTGGTGAAAAACTGTTTTTT
D gene: -; J gene: TRBJ2-3; V gene: TRBV7-3; clone size: -; CDR3 protein: CASSLEATDTQYF; CDR3 DNA: TGTGCCAGCAGCCTTGAGGCCACAGATACGCAGTATTTT
D gene: -; J gene: TRBJ2-3; V gene: TRBV7-9; clone size: -; CDR3 protein: CASNPGYGGTDTQYF; CDR3 DNA: TGTGCCAGCAACCCAGGGTACGGTGGCACAGATACGCAGTATTTT
D gene: -; J gene: TRBJ2-7; V gene: TRBV18; clone size: -; CDR3 protein: CASSPDTSEQYF; CDR3 DNA: TGTGCCAGCTCACCAGACACGAGCGAGCAGTACTTC
D gene: TRBD1; J gene: TRBJ2-7; V gene: TRBV14; clone size: -; CDR3 protein: CASSLGQGRYEQYF; CDR3 DNA: TGTGCCAGCAGCCTCGGACAGGGGAGATACGAGCAGTACTTC
D gene: -; J gene: TRBJ1-1; V gene: TRBV5-4; clone size: -; CDR3 protein: CASSLLTHMNTEAFF; CDR3 DNA: TGTGCCAGCAGCTTACTGACTCACATGAACACTGAAGCTTTCTTT
D gene: -; J gene: TRBJ1-1; V gene: TRBV7-2; clone size: -; CDR3 protein: CASSEGGRQAFF; CDR3 DNA: TGTGCCAGCAGCGAGGGGGGGCGGCAAGCTTTCTTT
D gene: -; J gene: TRBJ2-1; V gene: TRBV3-1/TRBV3-2; clone size: -; CDR3 protein: CASSRNYPLGEQFF; CDR3 DNA: TGTGCCAGCAGCCGCAACTACCCTCTGGGTGAGCAGTTCTTC
D gene: TRBD1; J gene: TRBJ1-1; V gene: TRBV19; clone size: -; CDR3 protein: CASSLGQVNTEAFF; CDR3 DNA: TGTGCCAGTAGTTTGGGACAGGTGAACACTGAAGCTTTCTTT
D gene: TRBD1; J gene: TRBJ2-3; V gene: TRBV13; clone size: -; CDR3 protein: CASSLRDRGKYTQYF; CDR3 DNA: TGTGCCAGCAGCTTAAGGGACAGGGGTAAATATACGCAGTATTTT
D gene: -; J gene: TRBJ2-7; V gene: TRBV15; clone size: once; CDR3 protein: CATSRDLGGSYEQYF; CDR3 DNA: TGTGCCACCAGCAGAGATTTGGGGGGCTCCTACGAGCAGTACTTC
D gene: -; J gene: TRBJ2-7; V gene: TRBV2; clone size: once; CDR3 protein: CASLPRILGGEYEQYF; CDR3 DNA: TGTGCCAGCCTCCCCCGCATACTAGGGGGAGAGTACGAGCAGTACTTC
D gene: TRBD2; J gene: TRBJ2-1; V gene: TRBV7-6; clone size: -; CDR3 protein: CASSLSGGTFRNEQFF; CDR3 DNA: TGTGCCAGCAGCTTAAGCGGGGGGACGTTTAGGAATGAGCAGTTCTTC
D gene: TRBD1; J gene: TRBJ1-5; V gene: TRBV2; clone size: once; CDR3 protein: CASSGDRGASQPQHF; CDR3 DNA: TGTGCCAGCAGTGGGGACAGGGGGGCAAGTCAGCCCCAGCATTTT
D gene: TRBD1; J gene: TRBJ2-2; V gene: TRBV5-3; clone size: once; CDR3 protein: CARSSPQGVLYTGELFF; CDR3 DNA: TGTGCCAGAAGCTCGCCACAGGGGGTACTATACACCGGGGAGCTGTTTTTT
D gene: -; J gene: TRBJ2-1; V gene: TRBV19; clone size: -; CDR3 protein: CASSIGSKYNEQFF; CDR3 DNA: TGTGCCAGTAGTATTGGTAGCAAATACAATGAGCAGTTCTTC
D gene: TRBD1; J gene: TRBJ1-2; V gene: TRBV19; clone size: -; CDR3 protein: CASTPTGTGIYGYTF; CDR3 DNA: TGTGCCAGTACCCCGACCGGGACAGGGATTTATGGCTACACCTTC
D gene: -; J gene: TRBJ1-4; V gene: TRBV10-3; clone size: -; CDR3 protein: CAISEAGTDEKLFF; CDR3 DNA: TGTGCCATCAGTGAGGCAGGAACGGATGAAAAACTGTTTTTT
D gene: -; J gene: TRBJ2-7; V gene: TRBV10-1; clone size: -; CDR3 protein: CASSDRPGDEQYF; CDR3 DNA: TGCGCCAGCAGTGACAGGCCTGGCGACGAGCAGTACTTC